A selection of T cell receptor beta chains follows, all from one sample in a study of cytomegalovirus exposure and HLA in healthy donors. Sequencing was performed with immunoSEQ multiplex PCR; in TCRdb, only in-frame clones are kept and a portion is missing. Its table lists approximately 110,000 clones. Sequencing was performed on PBMCs. Every receptor here comes from a man aged 18 to 35 in good health and CMV-seronegative. CDR3s include the opening cysteine and the closing phenylalanine or tryptophan. A D gene is named only where the DNA matches it firmly.

J: TRBJ2-1
V: TRBV7-9
D: .
CDR3: CASSQRTASVGEQFF
DNA: TGTGCCAGCAGCCAGAGGACAGCCTCGGTAGGGGAGCAGTTCTTC

J: TRBJ2-1
V: TRBV5-1
D: .
CDR3: CASSLGSADEQFF
DNA: TGCGCCAGCAGCTTGGGTTCGGCGGATGAGCAGTTCTTC

J: TRBJ1-1
V: TRBV5-1
D: .
CDR3: CASSSGLGLQNTEAFF
DNA: TGCGCCAGCAGCTCTGGATTGGGGCTCCAGAACACTGAAGCTTTCTTT

J: TRBJ1-2
V: TRBV5-1
D: .
CDR3: CASSLQGWEVEGYTF
DNA: TGCGCCAGCAGCTTGCAAGGGTGGGAGGTGGAAGGCTACACCTTC

J: TRBJ2-1
V: TRBV5-8
D: TRBD2
CDR3: CASARPKRLASYNNEQFF
DNA: TGTGCCAGCGCAAGACCTAAACGACTAGCGAGTTACAATAATGAGCAGTTCTTC

J: TRBJ2-3
V: TRBV5-1
D: .
CDR3: CASSLGSRGGTDTQYF
DNA: TGCGCCAGCAGCTTGGGTTCCAGGGGTGGCACAGATACGCAGTATTTT

J: TRBJ1-2
V: TRBV5-1
D: .
CDR3: CASSFVQGPNGYTF
DNA: TGCGCCAGCAGCTTTGTACAGGGCCCTAACGGCTACACCTTC

J: TRBJ2-3
V: TRBV5-1
D: TRBD1
CDR3: CASNNRQGTDTQYF
DNA: TGCGCCAGCAACAATCGACAGGGGACAGATACGCAGTATTTT

J: TRBJ1-3
V: TRBV13
D: .
CDR3: CASSHSETQSGNTIYF
DNA: TGTGCCAGCAGCCATTCGGAGACCCAGTCCGGAAACACCATATATTTT

J: TRBJ2-2
V: TRBV9
D: TRBD2
CDR3: CASSVRGGRAGELFF
DNA: TGTGCCAGCAGCGTCCGAGGCGGGAGGGCCGGGGAGCTGTTTTTT

J: TRBJ1-4
V: TRBV28
D: .
CDR3: CASSPLGGWYEKLFF
DNA: TGTGCCAGCAGCCCCCTGGGGGGATGGTATGAAAAACTGTTTTTT

J: TRBJ1-1
V: TRBV2
D: TRBD1
CDR3: CASRLGQGYTEAFF
DNA: TGTGCCAGCAGGTTGGGACAGGGGTACACTGAAGCTTTCTTT

J: TRBJ1-5
V: TRBV27
D: TRBD1
CDR3: CASTPTGADQPQHF
DNA: TGTGCCAGCACCCCGACAGGGGCAGATCAGCCCCAGCATTTT

J: TRBJ2-7
V: TRBV28
D: .
CDR3: CASSLSGRGYEQYF
DNA: TGTGCCAGCAGTTTAAGCGGCAGGGGTTACGAGCAGTACTTC

J: TRBJ1-2
V: TRBV5-8
D: TRBD1
CDR3: CASSYRTGSNGYTF
DNA: TGTGCCAGCAGCTACCGGACAGGGTCGAATGGCTACACCTTC

J: TRBJ1-1
V: TRBV6-1
D: .
CDR3: CASSEAFDTEAFF
DNA: TGTGCCAGCAGTGAAGCCTTCGACACTGAAGCTTTCTTT

J: TRBJ2-6
V: TRBV5-1
D: TRBD1
CDR3: CASSLGTGSSGANVLTF
DNA: TGCGCCAGCAGCTTGGGGACAGGTAGCTCTGGGGCCAACGTCCTGACTTTC

J: TRBJ1-2
V: TRBV10-3
D: TRBD1
CDR3: CAISGPGQGVGYGYTF
DNA: TGTGCCATCAGCGGACCGGGACAGGGAGTTGGGTATGGCTACACCTTC

J: TRBJ2-6
V: TRBV7-3
D: .
CDR3: CASSRGRSSGANVLTF
DNA: TGTGCCAGCAGCAGAGGGCGGTCCTCTGGGGCCAACGTCCTGACTTTC

J: TRBJ2-1
V: TRBV4-2
D: TRBD2
CDR3: CASSQEPGRGSYNEQFF
DNA: TGTGCCAGCAGCCAAGAACCTGGGAGGGGCTCCTACAATGAGCAGTTCTTC

J: TRBJ2-1
V: TRBV7-3
D: .
CDR3: CASSGRSGPYNEQFF
DNA: TGTGCCAGCAGCGGTCGGAGCGGACCCTACAATGAGCAGTTCTTC

J: TRBJ1-1
V: TRBV5-1
D: TRBD1
CDR3: CASSRPDKGAEAFF
DNA: TGCGCCAGCAGCCGGCCAGATAAGGGGGCGGAGGCTTTCTTT

J: TRBJ1-3
V: TRBV5-6
D: TRBD1
CDR3: CASSSRVDRMNF
DNA: TGTGCCAGCAGCTCGAGGGTGGACAGGATGAATTTT

J: TRBJ2-7
V: TRBV15
D: .
CDR3: CATSRDLSRTSYEQYF
DNA: TGTGCCACCAGCAGAGATCTCTCGCGGACTTCCTACGAGCAGTACTTC

J: TRBJ2-4
V: TRBV18
D: TRBD2
CDR3: CASSPPGGRGAKNIQYF
DNA: TGTGCCAGCTCACCACCGGGGGGGAGAGGAGCCAAAAACATTCAGTACTTC

J: TRBJ2-1
V: TRBV11-2
D: .
CDR3: CASSLDILVEQFF
DNA: TGTGCCAGCAGCTTAGATATATTAGTCGAGCAGTTCTTC

J: TRBJ2-4
V: TRBV6-1
D: .
CDR3: CASGTSVAKNIQYF
DNA: TGTGCCAGTGGGACTTCTGTAGCCAAAAACATTCAGTACTTC

J: TRBJ2-3
V: TRBV13
D: .
CDR3: CASSPTDTQYF
DNA: TGTGCCAGCAGCCCTACAGATACGCAGTATTTT

J: TRBJ1-1
V: TRBV9
D: TRBD1
CDR3: CASQFRTGVPTEAFF
DNA: TGTGCCAGTCAATTCCGGACAGGGGTCCCCACTGAAGCTTTCTTT

J: TRBJ1-1
V: TRBV7-9
D: TRBD1
CDR3: CASRSGTGFSEAFF
DNA: TGTGCCAGCAGATCCGGGACAGGGTTCTCTGAAGCTTTCTTT

J: TRBJ1-4
V: TRBV5-1
D: .
CDR3: CASSLGGHREKLFF
DNA: TGCGCCAGCAGCTTGGGGGGACACAGAGAAAAACTGTTTTTT

J: TRBJ2-2
V: TRBV7-8
D: TRBD2
CDR3: CASSSLAGLGRPGELFF
DNA: TGTGCCAGCAGCTCTCTAGCGGGGTTGGGCCGTCCCGGGGAGCTGTTTTTT

J: TRBJ2-7
V: TRBV27
D: .
CDR3: CASSCEQYF
DNA: TGTGCCAGCAGCTGCGAGCAGTACTTC

J: TRBJ1-3
V: TRBV23-1
D: .
CDR3: CASRLVGIISGVNTIYF
DNA: TGCGCCAGCAGACTAGTGGGGATCATCTCAGGGGTAAACACCATATATTTT

J: TRBJ2-3
V: TRBV5-1
D: .
CDR3: CASSLAWTASDTQYF
DNA: TGCGCCAGCAGCTTGGCCTGGACAGCGTCAGATACGCAGTATTTT

J: TRBJ2-3
V: TRBV19
D: .
CDR3: CASSITGTTDTQYF
DNA: TGTGCCAGTAGTATAACGGGGACAACAGATACGCAGTATTTT

J: TRBJ2-7
V: TRBV7-8
D: TRBD1
CDR3: CASSDRDRSAYEQYF
DNA: TGTGCCAGCAGCGACCGGGACAGAAGTGCCTACGAGCAGTACTTC

J: TRBJ2-3
V: TRBV5-6
D: TRBD1
CDR3: CASSFTGGASTDTQYF
DNA: TGTGCCAGCAGCTTTACAGGGGGCGCGAGCACAGATACGCAGTATTTT

J: TRBJ2-7
V: TRBV5-6
D: TRBD1
CDR3: CASSWDRNYEQYF
DNA: TGTGCCAGCAGCTGGGACAGGAACTACGAGCAGTACTTC

J: TRBJ2-6
V: TRBV7-2
D: .
CDR3: CASSLAFSGGGANVLTF
DNA: TGTGCCAGCAGCTTAGCGTTCTCCGGAGGTGGGGCCAACGTCCTGACTTTC